The entry below gives a single T cell receptor (beta chain) sequence along with its context. V was pared by 1 base and J by 6 bases, with 12 bases between. CDR1 and CDR2 (germline): SGHTA, FQGNSA. The CDR3 sequence is 15 residues long. The data belong to a study of patients and donors after allogeneic stem cell transplantation. TCRdb re-called the RT-PCR reads with MiXCR, one entry per CDR3 protein. The sample shows approximately 250,000 distinct CDR3 sequences, 13% to 15% of them seen only once. The clonotype comes from a human donor who was either an allogeneic HSCT recipient or a stem cell or donor lymphocyte infusion donor (not recorded which). It is not recorded whose cells these are; they may come from a transplant donor. The sequenced sample consisted of blood, either unsorted or a sorted T cell fraction (not recorded which). The chain uses TRBV7-2 and TRBJ1-4; tentatively, D is TRBD1 (5 bases). The CDR3 DNA reads TGTGCCAGCAGCTTAGGCAGGGTGTTAGATGAAAAACTGTTTTTT. Residues: CASSLGRVLDEKLFF.